This TCR beta chain was sequenced for a study of blood T cell repertoires in COVID-19. Turning to the study itself: Both acute and convalescent COVID-19 samples were obtained from the United States, Italy and Spain. Nucleic acid was either cDNA or gDNA, and it came from T cells, B-cell-depleted T cells, or PBMCs.

The method was immunoSEQ multiplex PCR; TCRdb's version includes in-frame clones alone and lacks a portion of them. The sample includes 150,000 to 200,000 clones, about 80% seen only once; the top ten take approximately 4.7%. Germline V gene lookup returns CDR1 MGHRA and CDR2 YSYEKL. Unmatched junction bases numbered 5, after V lost 0 bases and J lost 5 bases. This CDR3 spans 16 amino acids. Sequencing was carried out using PBMCs or T cells enriched from blood (not recorded which). The chain recombines TRBV4-1 with TRBJ1-4; 8 bases agree with TRBD1. This TCR was sampled from an older woman with acute COVID-19. CDR3 amino acids: CASSQEYTGGNEKLFF. The CDR3 DNA sequence: TGCGCCAGCAGCCAAGAGTATACAGGGGGAAATGAAAAACTGTTTTTT.